The clone carrying this TCR beta chain has at least ten counts. What it recognizes is unknown. Deletions cut 4 bases from V and 4 bases from J, with 17 bases between. CDR3 size: 15 residues. The germline CDR1 and CDR2 sequences are SGHTA and FQGNSA. TCRdb analysed the reads with MiXCR anew, one entry per CDR3 protein. The sample includes under 200,000 distinct CDR3 sequences, 9.5% of them seen just once. The sample originates from a study of T cell repertoires in cytomegalovirus infection. Study in general: The public TCR beta signatures pointed to both CMV infection and matching HLA type.

Whole-study results and caveats: Pooled public TCR beta family frequency picked out CMV carriers with the relevant HLA. CMV-specific HLA-C-restricted TCR beta clonotypes dominated the ex vivo response.

The clonotype was recovered from a human donor in good health (CMV status not recorded). Some clones in this sample may be carry-over from other donors' samples. The rearrangement joins TRBV7-2 to TRBJ2-7; weak D call: TRBD2 (5 bases). Sequenced: PBMCs. Here the CDR3 reads CASSSPSRGSYEQYF. The CDR3 region has the DNA TGTGCCAGCAGCTCACCTTCTCGCGGGTCTTACGAGCAGTACTTC.